Listed here are 5 T cell receptor beta chains from one sample, sequenced in a study of blood T cell repertoires in COVID-19 (TCRdb year 2020). Receptor libraries were prepared by the immunoSEQ multiplex PCR assay. Sourced from immuneACCESS, this table was stored by TCRdb with only in-frame sequences that have V and J called. A share of the clones is absent; for the studies checked, an unresolved V gene accounts for under half, and the remainder has no known explanation. Within this sample are about 100,000 clones, with just over 85% of them counted one time only. The biggest ten clones account for under 5.5% of the sample. The material sequenced was peripheral blood. All receptors derive from a human donor in a cohort sampled during active COVID-19.

The chain is built from TRBV4-1 and TRBJ2-7; 9 bases align to TRBD2. After removal of 4 bases from V and 0 bases from J, the junction contained 4 bases not matched to a gene. The V gene's germline CDR1 is MGHRA and CDR2 YSYEKL. This CDR3 is built from 15 residues. The CDR3 sequence: CASSLGLASSYEQYF. DNA of the CDR3: TGCGCCAGCAGCCTAGGACTAGCGAGCTCCTACGAGCAGTACTTC.

A few counts support this clone. The V gene is TRBV18, the J gene TRBJ2-2, with 9 bases lining up with TRBD1. CDR1 and CDR2 from the germline V gene are KGHSH and LQKENI. Trimming at V came to 5 bases and at J to 4 bases, leaving 5 bases not matched to a gene. The CDR3 contains 15 residues. The CDR3 bases are TGTGCCAGCTCATCTGGGACAGGGAGCACCGGGGAGCTGTTTTTT. Protein sequence: CASSSGTGSTGELFF.

V gene TRBV2 combines with J gene TRBJ2-1, with D possibly being TRBD1 (10 bases). Trimming cost V 5 bases and J 0 bases, with 29 bases left between them. Germline CDR1 is SNHLY and CDR2 is FYNNEI. The CDR3 consists of 21 residues. Here the CDR3 DNA reads TGTGCCAGCAGTCCCGGGACAGGGGTGACTAGCGGAGGTAGCTCCTACAATGAGCAGTTCTTC. It codes for CASSPGTGVTSGGSSYNEQFF.

Concerning this clone itself: Other DNA sequences from this sample encode an identical CDR3 as well. CDR3 protein: CASSLFGQETDTQYF. The CDR3, as DNA: TGTGCCAGCAGTTTATTTGGGCAGGAAACAGATACGCAGTATTTT. The chain employs TRBV28 and TRBJ2-3; D unclear. Deletions cut 1 base from V and 3 bases from J, with 11 bases between. Germline V gives CDR1 MDHEN, CDR2 SYDVKM. This CDR3 spans 15 amino acids.

This rearrangement joins TRBV24-1 to TRBJ2-7, with no clear D. The germline V gene has CDR1 KGHDR and CDR2 SFDVKD. V was pared by 4 bases and J by 6 bases, with 9 bases between. The CDR3 is 12 amino acids. The CDR3 is CATSDRGTEQYF. CDR3 in DNA: TGTGCCACCAGTGACCGAGGCACCGAGCAGTACTTC.